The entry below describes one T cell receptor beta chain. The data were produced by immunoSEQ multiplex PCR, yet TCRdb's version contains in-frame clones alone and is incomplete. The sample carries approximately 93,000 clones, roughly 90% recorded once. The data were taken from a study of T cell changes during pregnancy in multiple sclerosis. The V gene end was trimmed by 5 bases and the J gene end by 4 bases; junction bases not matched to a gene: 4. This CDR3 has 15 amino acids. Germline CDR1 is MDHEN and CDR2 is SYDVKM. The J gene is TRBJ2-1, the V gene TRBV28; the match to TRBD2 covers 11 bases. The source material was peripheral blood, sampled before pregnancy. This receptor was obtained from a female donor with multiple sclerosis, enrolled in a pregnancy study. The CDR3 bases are TGTGCCAGCAGTCCTAGCGGGAGGATATACAATGAGCAGTTCTTC. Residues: CASSPSGRIYNEQFF.